Listed below are T cell receptor beta chains from one sample, sequenced in a study of early T cells in non-severe SARS-CoV-2 infection. Via MiXCR, TCRdb re-called the 5' RACE reads, giving one row per CDR3 protein. This repertoire shows around 59,000 distinct CDR3 sequences, around 9% found once; its top ten account for roughly a sixth. Input material: whole blood. The receptors derive from an adult who was a healthcare worker with PCR-confirmed SARS-CoV-2 infection or an uninfected control (not recorded which). Each CDR3 is given with its conserved first and last residue. Fields, in order: J gene, D gene, V gene, clone size, CDR3 DNA, CDR3 protein. D genes are given only for firm matches. Not every row has a clone size; where given, it reads once, few, many or a size class.

j_gene: TRBJ2-2
d_gene: NA
v_gene: TRBV29-1
abundance: once
CDR3nt: TGCAGCGTTACTTACGACTTTAACACCGGGGAGCTGTTTTTT
CDR3aa: CSVTYDFNTGELFF

j_gene: TRBJ2-1
d_gene: NA
v_gene: TRBV12-3/TRBV12-4
abundance: NA
CDR3nt: TGTGCCAGCAGTTCCGAGCGGCCAGATTACAATGAGCAGTTCTTC
CDR3aa: CASSSERPDYNEQFF

j_gene: TRBJ2-6
d_gene: NA
v_gene: TRBV28
abundance: many
CDR3nt: TGTGCCAGCTCCCAGATGATCGGGGCCAACGTCCTGACTTTC
CDR3aa: CASSQMIGANVLTF

j_gene: TRBJ1-2
d_gene: NA
v_gene: TRBV7-6
abundance: many
CDR3nt: TGTGCCAGCAGCTTAGACAGGGAAGATGGCTACACCTTC
CDR3aa: CASSLDREDGYTF

j_gene: TRBJ2-5
d_gene: TRBD1
v_gene: TRBV29-1
abundance: many
CDR3nt: TGCAGCGTCATACAGGGGGCCGGCGAGACCCAGTACTTC
CDR3aa: CSVIQGAGETQYF

j_gene: TRBJ1-2
d_gene: NA
v_gene: TRBV29-1
abundance: many
CDR3nt: TGCAGCGTTGATAACTCGGGCAAGTTGGACTATGGCTACACCTTC
CDR3aa: CSVDNSGKLDYGYTF

j_gene: TRBJ1-4
d_gene: NA
v_gene: TRBV5-1
abundance: NA
CDR3nt: TGCGCCAGCAGCTGGAATACAGAGAAGCGTGAAAAACTGTTTTTT
CDR3aa: CASSWNTEKREKLFF

j_gene: TRBJ1-4
d_gene: TRBD1
v_gene: TRBV7-6
abundance: few
CDR3nt: TGTGCCAGCAGCTTAGCCGGGACAGAGAATGAAAAACTGTTTTTT
CDR3aa: CASSLAGTENEKLFF

j_gene: TRBJ2-3
d_gene: NA
v_gene: TRBV29-1
abundance: few
CDR3nt: TGCAGCGTTGAAAAACAACAAGATACGCAGTATTTT
CDR3aa: CSVEKQQDTQYF

j_gene: TRBJ1-5
d_gene: NA
v_gene: TRBV19
abundance: NA
CDR3nt: TGTGCCAGTCTCGAAACAGGGAGGGGCAATCGGCCCCAGCATTTT
CDR3aa: CASLETGRGNRPQHF

j_gene: TRBJ2-3
d_gene: NA
v_gene: TRBV12-3/TRBV12-4
abundance: many
CDR3nt: TGTGCCAGCAGGGACGACAAGGTTACGCAGTATTTT
CDR3aa: CASRDDKVTQYF

j_gene: TRBJ1-2
d_gene: NA
v_gene: TRBV6-6
abundance: NA
CDR3nt: TGTGCCAGCAGTTACAATGCAGGGCTGCCAGATGGCTACACCTTC
CDR3aa: CASSYNAGLPDGYTF

j_gene: TRBJ2-2
d_gene: TRBD2
v_gene: TRBV28
abundance: many
CDR3nt: TGTGCCAGCAGTTTAGAGCGGGAGGCCGGGGAGCTGTTTTTT
CDR3aa: CASSLEREAGELFF

j_gene: TRBJ2-5
d_gene: NA
v_gene: TRBV11-2
abundance: few
CDR3nt: TGTGCCAGCAGCTCAGTGACGATGACAGAGACCCAGTACTTC
CDR3aa: CASSSVTMTETQYF

j_gene: TRBJ2-2
d_gene: NA
v_gene: TRBV3-1
abundance: NA
CDR3nt: TGTGCCAGCAGCCAGGGCGGGAACACCGGGGAGCTGTTTTTT
CDR3aa: CASSQGGNTGELFF

j_gene: TRBJ1-2
d_gene: NA
v_gene: TRBV29-1
abundance: many
CDR3nt: TGCAGCGTTGATGTGGGGAGCTATGGCTACACCTTC
CDR3aa: CSVDVGSYGYTF

j_gene: TRBJ2-3
d_gene: NA
v_gene: TRBV14
abundance: NA
CDR3nt: TGTGCCAGCAGCCGACAGGAGATGAGCACAGATACGCAGTATTTT
CDR3aa: CASSRQEMSTDTQYF

j_gene: TRBJ2-7
d_gene: TRBD1
v_gene: TRBV12-3/TRBV12-4
abundance: many
CDR3nt: TGTGCCAGCAGTGACGACAGGGGGCTTGGCTACGAGCAGTACTTC
CDR3aa: CASSDDRGLGYEQYF

j_gene: TRBJ2-7
d_gene: NA
v_gene: TRBV7-9
abundance: NA
CDR3nt: TGTGCCAGCAGCCCCATGGTGACCTACGAGCAGTACTTC
CDR3aa: CASSPMVTYEQYF

j_gene: TRBJ2-7
d_gene: NA
v_gene: TRBV29-1
abundance: NA
CDR3nt: TGCAGCGTTCTGCAGGGTCAAGGGGGCTACGAGCAGTACTTC
CDR3aa: CSVLQGQGGYEQYF

j_gene: TRBJ2-7
d_gene: TRBD1
v_gene: TRBV19
abundance: NA
CDR3nt: TGTGCCAGTGCGGGGTGGACAGGGGACGAGCAGTACTTC
CDR3aa: CASAGWTGDEQYF

j_gene: TRBJ1-1
d_gene: NA
v_gene: TRBV11-2
abundance: few
CDR3nt: TGTGCCAGCAGCTTCCAGGGTGTGGGGAACACTGAAGCTTTCTTT
CDR3aa: CASSFQGVGNTEAFF

j_gene: TRBJ1-3
d_gene: TRBD1
v_gene: TRBV5-1
abundance: many
CDR3nt: TGCGCCAGCAGCTCAACACCGGGACAGGGGAGCTCTGGAAACACCATATATTTT
CDR3aa: CASSSTPGQGSSGNTIYF

j_gene: TRBJ1-1
d_gene: NA
v_gene: TRBV27
abundance: few
CDR3nt: TGTGCCAGCACAACAGGGCTTCGGACTGAAGCTTTCTTT
CDR3aa: CASTTGLRTEAFF

j_gene: TRBJ2-7
d_gene: TRBD1
v_gene: TRBV20-1
abundance: few
CDR3nt: TGCAGTGCTAGAGGGGGACAGCGCTCCTACGAGCAGTACTTC
CDR3aa: CSARGGQRSYEQYF

j_gene: TRBJ2-1
d_gene: TRBD1
v_gene: TRBV27
abundance: many
CDR3nt: TGTGCCAGCAGGAGACAGGGGGCGACTTACAATGAGCAGTTCTTC
CDR3aa: CASRRQGATYNEQFF

j_gene: TRBJ2-7
d_gene: NA
v_gene: TRBV4-3
abundance: NA
CDR3nt: TGCGCCAGCAGCCAAGATAGGGGGTCCTACGAGCAGTACTTC
CDR3aa: CASSQDRGSYEQYF

j_gene: TRBJ2-1
d_gene: NA
v_gene: TRBV7-6
abundance: NA
CDR3nt: TGTGCCAGCAGCCAGAATCCCCTTAGCTCCTACAATGAGCAGTTCTTC
CDR3aa: CASSQNPLSSYNEQFF

j_gene: TRBJ2-1
d_gene: TRBD2
v_gene: TRBV30
abundance: medium-sized
CDR3nt: TGTGCCTGGACGTTCGGGAGGGCCGGTGAGCAGTTCTTC
CDR3aa: CAWTFGRAGEQFF

j_gene: TRBJ1-4
d_gene: NA
v_gene: TRBV20-1
abundance: few
CDR3nt: TGCAGTGCTAATAAACAGGGTAATGAAAAACTGTTTTTT
CDR3aa: CSANKQGNEKLFF

j_gene: TRBJ2-3
d_gene: TRBD2
v_gene: TRBV20-1
abundance: many
CDR3nt: TGCAGTGCTAGTAGCGGGAGCGCAGATACGCAGTATTTT
CDR3aa: CSASSGSADTQYF

j_gene: TRBJ2-1
d_gene: TRBD2
v_gene: TRBV10-3
abundance: few
CDR3nt: TGTGCCATCAGTGAATTAGCGGGAGGGAGGAACAATGAGCAGTTCTTC
CDR3aa: CAISELAGGRNNEQFF

j_gene: TRBJ2-6
d_gene: NA
v_gene: TRBV9
abundance: few
CDR3nt: TGTGCCAGCAGCTTCGGCCGGAACGGAATCTCTGGGGCCAACGTCCTGACTTTC
CDR3aa: CASSFGRNGISGANVLTF

j_gene: TRBJ2-6
d_gene: NA
v_gene: TRBV6-5
abundance: NA
CDR3nt: TGTGCCACCCGAACGGGAGGGGCCAACGTCCTGACTTTC
CDR3aa: CATRTGGANVLTF

j_gene: TRBJ2-7
d_gene: TRBD2
v_gene: TRBV9
abundance: many
CDR3nt: TGTGCCAGCAGCCTTAGCGGGAGCCTCTACGAGCAGTACTTC
CDR3aa: CASSLSGSLYEQYF

j_gene: TRBJ1-4
d_gene: TRBD1
v_gene: TRBV5-1
abundance: few
CDR3nt: TGCGCCAGCAGCTTGGCGGGGACAGGACCGGCTAATGAAAAACTGTTTTTT
CDR3aa: CASSLAGTGPANEKLFF

j_gene: TRBJ2-1
d_gene: NA
v_gene: TRBV3-1
abundance: NA
CDR3nt: TGTGCCAGCAGCCAAGTGGTGGGTAGCGGCACCTACAATGAGCAGTTCTTC
CDR3aa: CASSQVVGSGTYNEQFF

j_gene: TRBJ2-3
d_gene: NA
v_gene: TRBV20-1
abundance: NA
CDR3nt: TGCAGTGGAAGGGCAACAGATACGCAGTATTTT
CDR3aa: CSGRATDTQYF

j_gene: TRBJ2-1
d_gene: NA
v_gene: TRBV29-1
abundance: NA
CDR3nt: TGCAGCGCCCAAGGCCCCACCGCCACGAATGAGCAGTTCTTC
CDR3aa: CSAQGPTATNEQFF

j_gene: TRBJ1-2
d_gene: NA
v_gene: TRBV28
abundance: NA
CDR3nt: TGTGCCAGCACTCCTCCGCAGGAAAGACATGGCTACACCTTC
CDR3aa: CASTPPQERHGYTF

j_gene: TRBJ2-4
d_gene: NA
v_gene: TRBV19
abundance: few
CDR3nt: TGTGCCAGTAGCCTGGGCGGGGACATTCAGTACTTC
CDR3aa: CASSLGGDIQYF

j_gene: TRBJ1-6
d_gene: NA
v_gene: TRBV7-3
abundance: many
CDR3nt: TGTGCCAGCAGCTCCGGTTACAGATCACCCCTCCACTTT
CDR3aa: CASSSGYRSPLHF

j_gene: TRBJ2-3
d_gene: TRBD2
v_gene: TRBV20-1
abundance: many
CDR3nt: TGCAGTGCTGCACCTAGCGGGAGTAGAACAGATACGCAGTATTTT
CDR3aa: CSAAPSGSRTDTQYF

j_gene: TRBJ2-5
d_gene: NA
v_gene: TRBV5-6
abundance: NA
CDR3nt: TGTGCCAGCAGCGAACCCGGGCTCGGGGAGACCCAGTACTTC
CDR3aa: CASSEPGLGETQYF

j_gene: TRBJ2-6
d_gene: TRBD1
v_gene: TRBV28
abundance: many
CDR3nt: TGTGCCAGCAGTTCTGGACAGGGGGCAGGTGGGGCCAACGTCCTGACTTTC
CDR3aa: CASSSGQGAGGANVLTF

j_gene: TRBJ2-1
d_gene: TRBD2
v_gene: TRBV5-1
abundance: many
CDR3nt: TGCGCCAGCAGCTTGGGGGCGGGAGTATCTAATGAGCAGTTCTTC
CDR3aa: CASSLGAGVSNEQFF

j_gene: TRBJ1-6
d_gene: NA
v_gene: TRBV12-3/TRBV12-4
abundance: many
CDR3nt: TGTGCCAGCAGACCTCAGAGGAATTCACCCCTCCACTTT
CDR3aa: CASRPQRNSPLHF

j_gene: TRBJ1-4
d_gene: NA
v_gene: TRBV10-2
abundance: NA
CDR3nt: TGCGCCAGCAGTGAGCCGGGACTTAATGAAAAACTGTTTTTT
CDR3aa: CASSEPGLNEKLFF

j_gene: TRBJ2-7
d_gene: NA
v_gene: TRBV12-3/TRBV12-4
abundance: many
CDR3nt: TGTGCCAGCAGACCGGGACTTGGCTACGAGCAGTACTTC
CDR3aa: CASRPGLGYEQYF

j_gene: TRBJ2-5
d_gene: NA
v_gene: TRBV7-9
abundance: few
CDR3nt: TGTGCCAGCAGCTTACTCCAAGAGACCCAGTACTTC
CDR3aa: CASSLLQETQYF

j_gene: TRBJ2-7
d_gene: NA
v_gene: TRBV4-3
abundance: many
CDR3nt: TGCGCCAGCAGCCAAGTACTGGGACAAGCCTACGAGCAGTACTTC
CDR3aa: CASSQVLGQAYEQYF